The TCR beta chain described here comes from a study of shared clonotypes between healthy human individuals. V lost 6 bases, J lost 0 bases, and 15 bases lay in between. Germline loops: CDR1 SEHNR, CDR2 FQNEAQ (reference sequence). This CDR3 has 16 residues. This clone was observed a handful of times. Assay: immunoSEQ multiplex PCR; the TCRdb copy retains only in-frame clones and omits some. The table includes more than 550,000 clones, roughly nine tenths detected once. Naive-designated CD8 cells lacked CD45RO, were positively enriched for CCR7, and omitted terminally differentiated effector memory CD45RA+ cells.

Sequencing was performed on naive CD8+ T cells sorted from blood. The clonotype originates from a man aged 25 to 45 in good health. This chain uses TRBV7-9 with TRBJ2-1; TRBD2 might be the D (6 bases). CDR3 nucleotide sequence: TGTGCCAGCAGGCCGGCTAGCGCAAGCTCCTACAATGAGCAGTTCTTC. Its translation: CASRPASASSYNEQFF.